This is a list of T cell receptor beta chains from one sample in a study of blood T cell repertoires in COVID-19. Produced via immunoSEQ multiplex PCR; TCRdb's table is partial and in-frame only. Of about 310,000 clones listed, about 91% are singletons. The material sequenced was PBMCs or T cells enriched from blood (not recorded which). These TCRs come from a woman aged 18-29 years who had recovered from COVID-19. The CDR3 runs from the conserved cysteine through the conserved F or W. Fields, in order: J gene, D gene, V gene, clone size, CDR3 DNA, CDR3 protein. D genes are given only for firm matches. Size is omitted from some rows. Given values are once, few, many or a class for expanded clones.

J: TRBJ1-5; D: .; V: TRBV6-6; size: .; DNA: TGTGCCAGCAGTTCTCCGGGGGGGAGCAATCAGCCCCAGCATTTT; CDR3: CASSSPGGSNQPQHF
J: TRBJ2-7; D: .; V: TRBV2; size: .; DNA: TGTGCCATAAGCGTTCGGGCCTACGAGCAGTACTTC; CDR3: CAISVRAYEQYF
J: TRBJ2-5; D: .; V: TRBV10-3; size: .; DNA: TGTGCCATCAGTGAGCCTAGGGAGACCCAGTACTTC; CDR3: CAISEPRETQYF
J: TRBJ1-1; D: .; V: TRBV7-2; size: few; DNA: TGTGCCAGCAGCTTAGTAAGCCGGGGGAACACTGAAGCTTTCTTT; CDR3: CASSLVSRGNTEAFF
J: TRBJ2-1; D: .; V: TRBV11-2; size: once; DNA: TGTGCCAGCAGCTTCAACGTCCCACTTAGCTCCTACAATGAGCAGTTCTTC; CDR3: CASSFNVPLSSYNEQFF
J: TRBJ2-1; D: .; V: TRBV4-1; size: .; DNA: TGCGCCAGCAGCCAAGATTCGCGTCCGTTCTTC; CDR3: CASSQDSRPFF
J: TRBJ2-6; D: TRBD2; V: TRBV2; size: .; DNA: TGTGCCAGCAGGGGGGGGACTAGCGGGAGGACTGGGGCCAACGTCCTGACTTTC; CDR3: CASRGGTSGRTGANVLTF
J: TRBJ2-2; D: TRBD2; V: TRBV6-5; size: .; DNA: TGTGCCAGCAATCGGGGACTAGTTCTTACCGGGGAGCTGTTTTTT; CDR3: CASNRGLVLTGELFF
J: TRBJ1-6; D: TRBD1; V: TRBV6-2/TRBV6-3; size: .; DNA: TGTGCCAGCAGTTCCCCTCGGACAGGGAGTAATTCACCCCTCCACTTT; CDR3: CASSSPRTGSNSPLHF
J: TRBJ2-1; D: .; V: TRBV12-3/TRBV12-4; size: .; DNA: TGTGCCAGCAGTCGGGACTCCTACAATGAGCAGTTCTTC; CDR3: CASSRDSYNEQFF
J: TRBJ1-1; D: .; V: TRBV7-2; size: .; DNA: TGTGCCAGCAGCTCCACGGCGGCAGACACTGAAGCTTTCTTT; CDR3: CASSSTAADTEAFF
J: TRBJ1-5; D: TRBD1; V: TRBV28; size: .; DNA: TGTGCCAGCAGTGTCCACCGGGGACAGGGGGTCGATCAGCCCCAGCATTTT; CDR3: CASSVHRGQGVDQPQHF
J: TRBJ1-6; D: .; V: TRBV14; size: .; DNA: TGTGCCAGCAGTCTACCCCGAGGGTCACCCCTCCACTTT; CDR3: CASSLPRGSPLHF
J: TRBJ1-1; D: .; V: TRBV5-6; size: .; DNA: TGTGCCAGCAGCTTGGGCAGAGAAGCTTTCTTT; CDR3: CASSLGREAFF
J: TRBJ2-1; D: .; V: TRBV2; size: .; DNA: TGTGCCAGCAGTGAATGGACGACAGACAATGAGCAGTTCTTC; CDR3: CASSEWTTDNEQFF
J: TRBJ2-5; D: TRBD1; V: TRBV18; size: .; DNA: TGTGCCAGCTCACCAAGGGGACAGACCCAAGAGACCCAGTACTTC; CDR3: CASSPRGQTQETQYF
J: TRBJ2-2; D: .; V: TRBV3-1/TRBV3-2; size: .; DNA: TGTGCCAGCAGCTCCCCCAGCCGGGAGAGGCTGTTTTTT; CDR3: CASSSPSRERLFF
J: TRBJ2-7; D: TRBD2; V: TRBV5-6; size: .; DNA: TGTGCCAGCAGACGACGCGGGGGAGGGCCCTGGGAGCAGTACTTC; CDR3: CASRRRGGGPWEQYF
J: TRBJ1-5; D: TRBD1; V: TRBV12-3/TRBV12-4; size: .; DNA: TGTGCCAGCGGGACAGCATATCAGCCCCAGCATTTT; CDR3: CASGTAYQPQHF
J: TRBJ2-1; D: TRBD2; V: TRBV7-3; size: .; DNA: TGTGCCAGCAGCCGTAGCGGGAGGGCCCGGGAGCAGTTCTTC; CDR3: CASSRSGRAREQFF
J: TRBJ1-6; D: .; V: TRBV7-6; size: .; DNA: TGTGCCAGCAGCTTTGATGGGGCGAATAATTCACCCCTCCACTTT; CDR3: CASSFDGANNSPLHF
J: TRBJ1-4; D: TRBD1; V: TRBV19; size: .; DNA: TGTGCCAGTAGTATCCCCCCGGGGACAGGGATTGGGGATGAAAAACTGTTTTTT; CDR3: CASSIPPGTGIGDEKLFF
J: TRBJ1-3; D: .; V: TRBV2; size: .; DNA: TGTGCCAGCAGTGAATTCCAGGCCACCATATATTTT; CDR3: CASSEFQATIYF